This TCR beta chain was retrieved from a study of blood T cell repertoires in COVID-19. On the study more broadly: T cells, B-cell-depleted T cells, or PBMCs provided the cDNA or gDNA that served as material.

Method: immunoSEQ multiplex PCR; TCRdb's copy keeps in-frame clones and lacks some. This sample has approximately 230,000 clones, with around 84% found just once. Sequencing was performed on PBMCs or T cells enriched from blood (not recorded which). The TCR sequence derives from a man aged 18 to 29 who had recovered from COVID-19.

The chain's CDR3 is CASSPGGANDYEQYF. CDR3 bases: TGTGCCAGCAGCCCCGGCGGGGCCAATGATTACGAGCAGTACTTC. The rearrangement uses TRBV6-5 and TRBJ2-7; TRBD2 might be the D (6 bases). In germline, CDR1 is MNHEY, CDR2 SVGAGI. Trimming removed 6 bases from V and 4 bases from J, with 19 bases in between. The length of the CDR3 is 15 residues.